This entry lists 21 T cell receptor beta chains sequenced from one sample in a study of CD8 T cells in ankylosing spondylitis. TCRdb reprocessed the 5' RACE reads with MiXCR, giving one entry per CDR3 protein. The repertoire consists of under 250,000 distinct CDR3 sequences, with 6% to 8% occurring once and the leading ten covering more than 13%. Study-wide points: Blood from ankylosing spondylitis patients appeared to carry a characteristic eight-variant TCR beta motif.

These receptors lack a known antigen. The sample taken for sequencing was blood, either unsorted or a sorted T cell fraction (not recorded which). Source of these receptors: a male donor with ankylosing spondylitis.

The CDR3 region is CASRPGLGIVGYTGELFF. The CDR3 DNA sequence: TGTGCCAGCAGACCGGGACTAGGAATTGTCGGGTACACCGGGGAGCTGTTTTTT. The rearrangement links TRBV11-2 to TRBJ2-2; 8 nucleotides match TRBD2. CDR1 SGHAT and CDR2 FQNNGV come from the germline V gene. The V gene end was trimmed by 6 bases and the J gene end by 3 bases; junction bases not matched to a gene: 15. CDR3 length: 18 residues.

This clonotype was observed at least ten times. This sequence joins TRBV7-9 and TRBJ2-5; 8 positions agree with TRBD1. Per the germline V gene, CDR1 is SEHNR and CDR2 is FQNEAQ (reference sequence). V was pared by 4 bases and J by 6 bases, with 13 bases of the junction left unmatched. This CDR3 region has 16 residues. CDR3 loop: CASSSQIQGVVKTQYF. CDR3 nucleotides: TGTGCCAGCAGCTCGCAGATACAGGGGGTAGTAAAGACCCAGTACTTC.

This clonotype occurred a few times. The chain couples TRBV6-1 to TRBJ2-2; D is unclear. Deletions cut 1 base from V and 3 bases from J, with 9 bases between. This CDR3 has 15 residues. CDR1 and CDR2 (germline): MNHNS, SASEGT. CDR3 amino acids: CASSEEAGDTGELFF. The DNA of the CDR3 is TGTGCCAGCAGTGAAGAAGCAGGAGACACCGGGGAGCTGTTTTTT.

This clonotype was seen at least ten times. The rearrangement uses TRBV6-2 or TRBV6-3 and TRBJ2-2; 16 positions agree with TRBD2. Germline CDR1 is MNHEY and CDR2 is SVGEGT. The CDR3 contains 21 residues. V shed 2 bases, J shed 5 bases, and the junction held 14 bases outside the gene matches. The CDR3 reads CASSYVTPGLAGGSRTGELFF. The CDR3 DNA sequence: TGTGCCAGCAGTTACGTGACTCCGGGACTAGCGGGAGGGTCCCGAACCGGGGAGCTGTTTTTT.

At least ten counts were recorded for this clonotype. The chain recombines TRBV12-3 or TRBV12-4 with TRBJ1-1; D unresolved. V was trimmed by 3 bases and J by 0 bases, leaving 8 bases between them. The CDR3 loop spans 14 amino acids. The CDR3 is CASSFRRVNTEAFF. CDR3 bases: TGTGCCAGCAGTTTCAGGAGGGTGAACACTGAAGCTTTCTTT.

This clonotype was counted at least ten times. The chain combines TRBV10-1 with TRBJ2-3; 7 bases line up with TRBD2. J was trimmed by 6 bases and V by 8 bases; bases with no gene match: 8. Germline loops: CDR1 WNHNN, CDR2 SYGVQD (reference sequence). The CDR3 is made up of 13 amino acids. The CDR3 coding sequence is TGCGCCAGCTTAGCGGGTTACGGGGATACGCAGTATTTT. Translation: CASLAGYGDTQYF.

There are a few counts of this clonotype. This chain joins TRBV7-6 and TRBJ2-1; D call uncertain. The CDR3 loop spans 13 amino acids. The germline V gene encodes CDR1 SGHVS and CDR2 FNYEAQ. V lost 5 bases to trimming and J lost 8 bases, with 13 bases between them. The CDR3 sequence is CASSDGRSDEQFF. CDR3 bases: TGTGCCAGCAGCGACGGACGCTCGGATGAGCAGTTCTTC.

This clonotype was recorded many times. The CDR3 sequence is CASSPLTGSGNEQFF. CDR3 coding DNA: TGTGCCAGCAGCCCCCTGACAGGGAGTGGGAATGAGCAGTTCTTC. This chain joins TRBV6-2 or TRBV6-3 and TRBJ2-1, with TRBD1 matching over 7 bases. The CDR3 has 15 residues. Trimming removed 6 bases from V and 7 bases from J; junction bases left unmatched: 12. Germline assignment: CDR1 MNHEY and CDR2 SVGEGT.

The J gene is TRBJ2-2, the V gene TRBV20-1; D unresolved. This CDR3 region has 14 residues. In germline, CDR1 is DFQATT, CDR2 SNEGSKA (reference sequence). The CDR3 protein is CRPDPDPKTGELFF. CDR3 sequence (DNA): TGCAGACCCGACCCGGACCCCAAGACCGGGGAGCTGTTTTTT.

The sample holds many counts of this clonotype. The J gene is TRBJ2-3, the V gene TRBV11-2, with TRBD2 identical over 9 bases. Germline assignment: CDR1 SGHAT and CDR2 FQNNGV. V lost 1 base and J lost 4; bases outside the gene matches: 6. This CDR3 is built from 16 residues. CDR3 sequence reads: CASSLVVAGVADTQYF. The CDR3 coding sequence is TGTGCCAGCAGCTTAGTCGTAGCGGGAGTGGCAGATACGCAGTATTTT.

Many counts were recorded for this clonotype. The chain recombines TRBV20-1 with TRBJ2-7; D perhaps matches TRBD1 (5 bases). Trimming shortened V by 6 bases and J by 0 bases, and 12 bases separated the two germline ends. CDR1 is DFQATT, CDR2 SNEGSKA, per germline (reference sequence). The CDR3 contains 13 residues. The CDR3 sequence: CSASTGHSYEQYF. CDR3 DNA sequence: TGCAGTGCCTCTACCGGACACTCCTACGAGCAGTACTTC.

CDR3 in DNA: TGTGCCAGCAGCCAAGATGGGACAGCTTACGAGCAGTACTTC. Translation: CASSQDGTAYEQYF. The gene calls are TRBV4-2 and TRBJ2-7, with 7 bases fitting TRBD1. The V gene end was trimmed by 0 bases and the J gene end by 4 bases; junction bases not matched to a gene: 3. The CDR3 contains 14 residues. Germline-derived CDR1 and CDR2 are LGHNA and YNFKEQ.

The chain employs TRBV6-1 and TRBJ2-4; D unresolved. Germline loops: CDR1 MNHNS, CDR2 SASEGT. The CDR3 has 13 residues. Trimming shortened V by 10 bases and J by 6 bases, and 16 bases separated the two germline ends. The CDR3 protein is CATATQLGNIQYF. For the CDR3, the DNA is TGTGCCACCGCGACGCAATTGGGAAACATTCAGTACTTC.

This chain joins TRBV4-2 and TRBJ2-5; 8 bases are a match to TRBD2. The CDR3 is 16 residues long. V lost 1 base and J lost 2; bases outside the gene matches: 6. CDR1 is LGHNA and CDR2 is YNFKEQ in the germline V gene. CDR3 bases: TGTGCCAGCAGCCAAGGATTTGGGACTAGTCAAGAGACCCAGTACTTC. The encoded protein is CASSQGFGTSQETQYF.

CDR3 region: CSARMPSTGELFF. CDR3 sequence (DNA): TGCAGTGCTAGAATGCCCAGCACCGGGGAGCTGTTTTTT. The V gene is TRBV20-1, the J gene TRBJ2-2; the D is unclear. Looked up from germline, CDR1 is DFQATT and CDR2 is SNEGSKA (reference sequence). The CDR3 runs 13 residues. V was cut by 2 bases and J by 4 bases, with 8 bases left in between.

This clonotype was seen only a few times. The gene calls are TRBV20-1 and TRBJ2-5, with a possible D match to TRBD1 (6 bases). In germline, CDR1 is DFQATT, CDR2 SNEGSKA (reference sequence). The V end lost 5 bases, the J end lost 2 bases, and 27 bases lay between the germline ends. The CDR3 loop spans 18 amino acids. CDR3 sequence reads: CSAPRVRIPLDRQETQYF. The CDR3, as DNA: TGCAGTGCTCCAAGAGTTAGAATCCCGCTAGACAGGCAAGAGACCCAGTACTTC.

This rearrangement joins TRBV9 to TRBJ1-6; D remains ambiguous. The CDR3 contains 13 residues. Trimming took off 0 bases at V and 9 bases at J, with 7 bases between the two ends. Germline V gene data show CDR1 as SGDLS and CDR2 as YYNGEE. CDR3 in DNA: TGTGCCAGCAGCGTAGTAATCGGTTCACCCCTCCACTTT. It translates to CASSVVIGSPLHF. The variable domain in full, completed from reference TRBV9 and TRBJ1-6, reads DSGVTQTPKHLITATGQRVTLRCSPRSGDLSVYWYQQSLDQGLQFLIQYYNGEERAKGNILERFSAQQFPDLHSELNLSSLELGDSALYFCASSVVIGSPLHFGNGTRLTVT.

This clonotype was seen repeatedly, ten times or more. The rearrangement links TRBV10-3 to TRBJ1-1; maybe TRBD1 (5 bases). Per the germline V gene, CDR1 is ENHRY and CDR2 is SYGVKD. This CDR3 is 14 amino acids long. The V end was cut by 5 bases, the J end by 5 bases, with 15 bases between. CDR3 nucleotides: TGTGCCATCAGTATAGGGACCTCCCGAACTGAAGCTTTCTTT. Its translation is CAISIGTSRTEAFF.

Many counts were recorded for this clonotype. The V call is TRBV15, the J call TRBJ2-3; 7 positions agree with TRBD2. This CDR3 comprises 16 residues. CDR1 is LNHNV and CDR2 is YYDKDF in the germline V gene (reference sequence). The ends lost 3 bases at V and 2 bases at J; junction bases unmatched: 8. Written as DNA, the CDR3 is TGTGCCACCAGCAGGGAGCGGGGACTTTCCACAGATACGCAGTATTTT. This translates into CATSRERGLSTDTQYF.

The sample holds a few counts of this clonotype. V gene TRBV28 combines with J gene TRBJ2-7, with unresolved D. V lost 6 bases and J lost 5, with 11 bases in between. Germline CDR1 MDHEN, CDR2 SYDVKM. The CDR3 has 12 residues. The CDR3 is CASSLWADEQYF. The DNA of the CDR3 is TGTGCCAGCAGCTTGTGGGCAGACGAGCAGTACTTC.

This clonotype occurred many times. The chain is built from TRBV29-1 and TRBJ2-5; the match to TRBD2 covers 9 bases. V shed 7 bases, J shed 3 bases, and the junction held 6 bases outside the gene matches. The V gene's germline CDR1 is SQVTM and CDR2 ANQGSEA. The CDR3 has 13 amino acids. The CDR3: CSARLAVKETQYF. The CDR3 DNA reads as TGCAGCGCCCGACTAGCGGTAAAAGAGACCCAGTACTTC.